This TCR beta chain was captured in a study of blood T cell repertoires in COVID-19. Sequencing was performed with immunoSEQ multiplex PCR; in TCRdb, only in-frame clones are kept and a portion is missing. The sample lists over 90,000 clones; about nine tenths were seen once. The CDR3 is 15 residues long. V was shortened by 2 bases and J by 0 bases, with 8 bases between the two germline ends. CDR1 is LGHDT and CDR2 is YNNKEL in the germline V gene (reference sequence). The chain uses TRBV3-1 (or the pseudogene TRBV3-2) and TRBJ2-1; D might be TRBD2 (6 bases). The TCR was taken from a woman between 65 and 79 years old with acute or convalescent COVID-19. The sequencing sample was made of peripheral blood. The CDR3 nucleotides are TGTGCCAGCAGCCAACGGCGGGACTCCTACAATGAGCAGTTCTTC. Translated, it gives CASSQRRDSYNEQFF.